The 30 T cell receptor beta chains below all came from one sample that was sequenced in a study of blood T cell repertoires in COVID-19. Generated by immunoSEQ multiplex PCR, the TCRdb table keeps only in-frame clones and is missing some. The table includes about 280,000 clones, 85% detected once. The sample consisted of peripheral blood. The source is a human donor in a cohort sampled during active COVID-19.

The chain couples TRBV7-9 to TRBJ2-5; possibly TRBD2 for D (6 bases). Germline loops: CDR1 SEHNR, CDR2 FQNEAQ (reference sequence). Trimming removed 5 bases from V and 2 bases from J, with 9 bases in between. CDR3 length: 13 residues. The CDR3 here is CASSRREQETQYF. The CDR3 DNA reads as TGTGCCAGCAGCAGGAGGGAGCAAGAGACCCAGTACTTC.

This chain uses TRBV28 with TRBJ2-7; TRBD2 agrees at 8 bases. The V gene's germline CDR1 is MDHEN and CDR2 SYDVKM. V was pared by 6 bases and J by 6 bases, with 7 bases of the junction left unmatched. This CDR3 comprises 13 residues. CDR3 coding DNA: TGTGCCAGCAGGTACGGGAGGGCCGGCGAGCAGTACTTC. Its protein is CASRYGRAGEQYF.

The chain carries TRBV25-1 and TRBJ1-1; D not resolved. The V end lost 4 bases, the J end lost 4 bases, and 10 bases lay between the germline ends. The CDR3 spans 13 residues. Germline V CDR1 and CDR2: MGHDK, SYGVNS. CDR3: CASSADWSTEAFF. As DNA, the CDR3 is TGTGCCAGCAGTGCCGACTGGTCCACTGAAGCTTTCTTT.

The chain recombines TRBV19 with TRBJ2-4, with D possibly matching TRBD1 (6 bases). Germline V lookup: CDR1 LNHDA, CDR2 SQIVND (reference sequence). The V end was cut by 5 bases, the J end by 3 bases, with 11 bases between. This CDR3 comprises 14 residues. The CDR3 protein is CASSQGWDKNIQYF. The CDR3 DNA is TGTGCCAGTAGTCAGGGGTGGGACAAAAACATTCAGTACTTC.

This chain connects TRBV11-2 to TRBJ1-1; D gene unclear. V lost 2 bases and J 11 bases, leaving 12 bases between the germline ends. The V gene's germline CDR1 is SGHAT and CDR2 FQNNGV. The CDR3 is made up of 12 amino acids. The CDR3 region has the DNA TGTGCCAGCAGCTTAAGGAGGGCTGGGGCTTTCTTT. It is translated as CASSLRRAGAFF.

V is TRBV18 and J is TRBJ2-6; the match to TRBD1 covers 9 bases. Germline V gene sequence: CDR1 KGHSH, CDR2 LQKENI. This CDR3 has 15 residues. With 2 bases clipped from V and 8 bases from J, the junction kept 4 bases outside the gene matches. CDR3: CASSPRDRDTNVLTF. The CDR3 region has the DNA TGTGCCAGCTCACCAAGGGACAGGGACACCAACGTCCTGACTTTC.

This chain connects TRBV5-8 to TRBJ2-3, with 10 nucleotides matching TRBD2. Germline V CDR1 and CDR2: SGHTS, YDEGEE. The ends lost 2 bases at V and 6 bases at J; junction bases unmatched: 9. CDR3 length: 16 residues. In nucleotides, the CDR3 is TGTGCCAGCAGCTTCGGGACTAGCGTGGGGCGGGATACGCAGTATTTT. As protein: CASSFGTSVGRDTQYF.

This sequence joins TRBV12-5 and TRBJ2-7, with TRBD1 as a possible D gene (5 bases). This CDR3 has 13 residues. Per the germline V gene, CDR1 is LGHNT and CDR2 is FRNRAP. Trimming took off 7 bases at V and 0 bases at J, with 10 bases between the two ends. The CDR3 bases are TGTGCTAGTGCCGCAGGGTCCTCCTACGAGCAGTACTTC. Translated, it gives CASAAGSSYEQYF.

The genes are TRBV30 and TRBJ2-7; D is ambiguous. The ends were cut back, 0 bases at V and 2 bases at J, with 8 bases in the middle. The CDR3 totals 13 residues. Germline lookup yields CDR1 GTSNPN and CDR2 SVGIG (reference sequence). CDR3 sequence: CAWSVNRAYEQYF. The CDR3, as DNA: TGTGCCTGGAGTGTAAACCGGGCCTACGAGCAGTACTTC.

V usage is TRBV20-1 and J usage is TRBJ2-1; D gene unclear. Deletions cut 1 base from V and 10 bases from J, with 8 bases between. CDR3 length: 11 residues. Germline-derived CDR1 and CDR2 are DFQATT and SNEGSKA (reference sequence). In nucleotides, the CDR3 is TGCAGTGCTAGAGGGAGCACAGAGCAGTTCTTC. This codes for CSARGSTEQFF.

This chain links TRBV19 with TRBJ1-5; TRBD1 matches at 7 bases. Germline CDR1 LNHDA, CDR2 SQIVND (reference sequence). CDR3 size: 17 residues. The junction had 12 bases not matched to a gene; V was cut back by 4 bases and J by 3 bases. CDR3 sequence reads: CASSRDRVTTNNQPQHF. The CDR3 nucleotides are TGTGCCAGTAGTAGAGACAGGGTTACTACGAACAATCAGCCCCAGCATTTT.

The chain links TRBV15 to TRBJ2-1; TRBD1 matches 7 bases. Germline-derived CDR1 and CDR2 are LNHNV and YYDKDF (reference sequence). V gave up 9 bases and J gave up 4 bases; unmatched junction bases: 6. The CDR3 extends over 13 amino acids. CDR3 region: CATGQESYNEQFF. The CDR3 DNA reads as TGTGCCACAGGACAGGAAAGTTACAATGAGCAGTTCTTC. The full variable domain, with the rest looked up from reference TRBV15 and TRBJ2-1, is DAMVIQNPRYQVTQFGKPVTLSCSQTLNHNVMYWYQQKSSQAPKLLFHYYDKDFNNEADTPDNFQSRRPNTSFCFLDIRSPGLGDTAMYLCATGQESYNEQFFGPGTRLTVL.

The rearrangement joins TRBV10-3 to TRBJ1-5, with a tentative D call TRBD1 (5 bases). Germline V gives CDR1 ENHRY, CDR2 SYGVKD. The CDR3 length is 12 residues. Trimming removed 2 bases at V and 6 bases at J, with 5 bases between. The CDR3 DNA reads TGTGCCATCAGTGAGAGGGGTCAGCCCCAGCATTTT. It translates to CAISERGQPQHF.

A word on this clone: The sample carries other DNA sequences with the same CDR3. The rearrangement joins TRBV2 to TRBJ1-3; possibly TRBD1 for D (5 bases). V was pared by 6 bases and J by 4 bases, with 7 bases between. The CDR3 sequence is 12 residues long. Germline CDR1 reads SNHLY; CDR2 reads FYNNEI. The CDR3 reads CASSRGGNTIYF. CDR3 DNA: TGTGCCAGCAGCCGGGGGGGAAACACCATATATTTT.

The rearrangement uses TRBV15 and TRBJ2-5; 9 bases line up with TRBD2. V was clipped by 1 base and J by 7 bases; unmatched bases: 10. In germline, CDR1 is LNHNV, CDR2 YYDKDF (reference sequence). The CDR3 runs to 16 residues. The CDR3 reads CATSRAPGTSPRTQYF. CDR3 DNA: TGTGCCACCAGCAGAGCTCCTGGGACTAGCCCTAGGACCCAGTACTTC.

This clone was detected a few times. The rearrangement links TRBV6-6 to TRBJ1-3; no firm D call. This CDR3 region has 13 residues. Trimming took off 0 bases at V and 3 bases at J, with 3 bases between the two ends. Germline assignment: CDR1 MNHNY and CDR2 SVGAGI (reference sequence). The CDR3 DNA follows: TGTGCCAGCAGTTACTCTCTTGGAAACACCATATATTTT. Residues: CASSYSLGNTIYF.

This clone showed up just once. The rearrangement uses TRBV29-1 and TRBJ2-5; D unclear. The CDR3 extends over 13 amino acids. With 6 bases removed from V and 3 bases from J, the gap between germline ends came to 14 bases. Per the germline V gene, CDR1 is SQVTM and CDR2 is ANQGSEA. CDR3 sequence (DNA): TGCAGCGTCGTTAGCTTTCGGGAAGAGACCCAGTACTTC. Amino acid sequence: CSVVSFREETQYF.

DNA of the CDR3: TGTGCCAGCAGCAAAATGGTTCAAAGGGGACAGGGTATTCATGGCTACACCTTC. Its translation: CASSKMVQRGQGIHGYTF. The rearrangement uses TRBV21-1 and TRBJ1-2; TRBD1, the table's D call, was not compared with the DNA. TRBV21-1 is annotated as a pseudogene. The CDR3 consists of 18 residues.

This clone was recorded a few times. CDR3 DNA: TGCGCCAGCAGCTCCCGACAGGGTGAAAAACTGTTTTTT. The encoded protein is CASSSRQGEKLFF. The chain couples TRBV5-1 to TRBJ1-4; 7 nucleotides agree with TRBD1. The germline V gene has CDR1 SGHRS and CDR2 YFSETQ. This CDR3 is 13 amino acids long. The V and J ends lost 3 bases and 7 bases, in that order; junction bases with no gene match: 3. Using reference TRBV5-1 and TRBJ1-4 for the parts outside the CDR3, the full variable domain is KAGVTQTPRYLIKTRGQQVTLSCSPISGHRSVSWYQQTPGQGLQFLFEYFSETQRNKGNFPGRFSGRQFSNSRSEMNVSTLELGDSALYLCASSSRQGEKLFFGSGTQLSVL.

The chain employs TRBV4-2 and TRBJ1-2; 7 bases match TRBD1. Germline CDR1 LGHNA, CDR2 YNFKEQ. The length of the CDR3 is 15 residues. V lost 5 bases and J lost 4; bases outside the gene matches: 10. The CDR3 nucleotides read TGTGCCAGCAGCGGGACCGGGACAGCGTTCTATGGCTACACCTTC. The encoded protein is CASSGTGTAFYGYTF.

The chain couples TRBV27 to TRBJ1-2, with a possible D match to TRBD1 (5 bases). The CDR3 runs 15 residues. V was clipped by 3 bases and J by 6 bases, with 17 bases between them. Germline CDR1 reads MNHEY; CDR2 reads SMNVEV (reference sequence). The CDR3 DNA sequence: TGTGCCAGCAGTTTTACCAGACAGCGAGCCCATGGCTACACCTTC. This translates into CASSFTRQRAHGYTF.

The sample holds one count of this clone. The CDR3 DNA follows: TGTGCCAGCAGTAGGGGGGGAGAGAATGAGCAGTTCTTC. Protein product: CASSRGGENEQFF. V is TRBV6-5 and J is TRBJ2-1; the D gene is possibly TRBD2 (7 bases). The CDR3 is 13 amino acids. V was pared by 5 bases and J by 7 bases, with 12 bases between. CDR1 and CDR2 (germline): MNHEY, SVGAGI.

The chain couples TRBV27 to TRBJ1-2, with D unresolved. Trimming removed 2 bases at V and 0 bases at J, with 7 bases between. The CDR3 totals 14 residues. Germline CDR1 reads MNHEY; CDR2 reads SMNVEV (reference sequence). CDR3 loop: CASSLGGSNYGYTF. As DNA, the CDR3 is TGTGCCAGCAGTTTAGGCGGGTCTAACTATGGCTACACCTTC.

The V and J genes are TRBV18 and TRBJ2-7, with D tentatively TRBD2 (5 bases). Looked up from germline, CDR1 is KGHSH and CDR2 is LQKENI. CDR3 length: 15 amino acids. Trimming removed 2 bases at V and 4 bases at J, with 15 bases between. DNA for the CDR3: TGTGCCAGCTCACCAGAATCCGGGGTAGGTTACGAGCAGTACTTC. This codes for CASSPESGVGYEQYF. Full variable domain (outside the CDR3, taken from reference TRBV18 and TRBJ2-7): NAGVMQNPRHLVRRRGQEARLRCSPMKGHSHVYWYRQLPEEGLKFMVYLQKENIIDESGMPKERFSAEFPKEGPSILRIQQVVRGDSAAYFCASSPESGVGYEQYFGPGTRLTVT.

The CDR3: CASSRDSVASSDTQYF. DNA of the CDR3: TGTGCCAGCAGCCGCGACTCCGTGGCTAGCTCCGATACGCAGTATTTT. The chain carries TRBV7-2 and TRBJ2-3, with D perhaps TRBD2 (5 bases). The CDR3 loop spans 16 amino acids. The V end lost 5 bases, the J end lost 6 bases, and 21 bases lay between the germline ends. CDR1 and CDR2 from the germline V gene are SGHTA and FQGNSA.

The genes are TRBV28 and TRBJ2-7; a possible D gene is TRBD1 (6 bases). Germline CDR1 reads MDHEN; CDR2 reads SYDVKM. V lost 6 bases and J lost 3, with 18 bases in between. The CDR3 has 15 amino acids. In DNA form, the CDR3 reads TGTGCCAGCAGCCTTAAACTACAGGGAATCTACGAGCAGTACTTC. Translation gives CASSLKLQGIYEQYF.

This chain uses TRBV7-2 with TRBJ1-1, with a possible D match to TRBD1 (6 bases). This CDR3 has 15 amino acids. CDR1 is SGHTA and CDR2 is FQGNSA in the germline V gene. V lost 5 bases to trimming and J lost 5 bases, with 18 bases between them. DNA of the CDR3: TGTGCCAGCAGCCAGAAAGTGTTGGGGGCGACTGAAGCTTTCTTT. It encodes CASSQKVLGATEAFF.

This clone was picked up a small number of times. The V gene is TRBV7-9, the J gene TRBJ2-3; TRBD2 is a possible D gene (6 bases). This CDR3 is built from 15 residues. V gave up 5 bases and J gave up 4 bases, with 16 bases separating them. Germline-derived CDR1 and CDR2 are SEHNR and FQNEAQ (reference sequence). This chain's CDR3 is CASSLEAGRSDTQYF. The CDR3 nucleotides are TGTGCCAGCAGCCTAGAGGCGGGAAGGTCAGATACGCAGTATTTT.

This clone was detected only once. This chain connects TRBV12-3 or TRBV12-4 to TRBJ2-1; unclear D gene. V was clipped by 5 bases and J by 0 bases, with 5 bases between them. CDR3 size: 13 residues. The DNA for the CDR3 is TGTGCCAGCAGTGCCTACTCCTACAATGAGCAGTTCTTC. Amino acids: CASSAYSYNEQFF.

This rearrangement joins TRBV19 to TRBJ2-3, with TRBD1 matching 7 bases. The V gene end was trimmed by 4 bases and the J gene end by 1 base; junction bases not matched to a gene: 14. The CDR3 consists of 18 residues. Germline CDR1 and CDR2: LNHDA and SQIVND (reference sequence). CDR3 in DNA: TGTGCCAGTAGTACCCCGACGCGAGGGGGCAGGGGCACAGATACGCAGTATTTT. It translates to CASSTPTRGGRGTDTQYF.